A selection of T cell receptor beta chains follows, all from one sample in a study of cytomegalovirus exposure and HLA in healthy donors. Measured with immunoSEQ multiplex PCR; TCRdb has only the in-frame clones, and not every one. The sample consists of fewer than 95,000 clones, about 80% of them appearing once. The sequenced material came from PBMCs. These receptors all come from a man younger than 40 in good health and CMV-seronegative. CDR3s include the opening cysteine and the closing phenylalanine or tryptophan. D genes are given only for firm matches. Where a row states a size, it is once, few, many or the class of an expanded clone; other rows omit it.

j_gene: TRBJ1-4; d_gene: NA; abundance: NA; v_gene: TRBV5-1; CDR3aa: CASSDSGDAVEKLFF; CDR3nt: TGCGCCAGCAGCGACTCAGGGGACGCGGTCGAAAAACTGTTTTTT
j_gene: TRBJ2-4; d_gene: NA; abundance: once; v_gene: TRBV15; CDR3aa: CATSRPPLVNIQYF; CDR3nt: TGTGCCACCAGCAGACCCCCACTCGTTAACATTCAGTACTTC
j_gene: TRBJ2-3; d_gene: TRBD1; abundance: NA; v_gene: TRBV29-1; CDR3aa: CSVLVQGRTDTQYF; CDR3nt: TGCAGCGTTTTAGTACAGGGGCGCACAGATACGCAGTATTTT
j_gene: TRBJ2-7; d_gene: TRBD2; abundance: NA; v_gene: TRBV6-5; CDR3aa: CASSQGVAGSGEQYF; CDR3nt: TGTGCCAGCAGTCAAGGGGTAGCGGGATCGGGGGAGCAGTACTTC
j_gene: TRBJ2-3; d_gene: NA; abundance: NA; v_gene: TRBV6-1; CDR3aa: CASSKETGYADTQYF; CDR3nt: TGTGCCAGCAGTAAAGAGACAGGCTACGCAGATACGCAGTATTTT
j_gene: TRBJ2-4; d_gene: NA; abundance: NA; v_gene: TRBV30; CDR3aa: CAWSAPELHRGILAKNIQYF; CDR3nt: TGTGCCTGGAGTGCACCCGAACTTCATCGGGGAATTCTAGCCAAAAACATTCAGTACTTC
j_gene: TRBJ1-2; d_gene: NA; abundance: NA; v_gene: TRBV27; CDR3aa: CASSPYRSPNYGYTF; CDR3nt: TGTGCCAGCAGTCCATACAGATCACCCAACTATGGCTACACCTTC
j_gene: TRBJ1-1; d_gene: NA; abundance: NA; v_gene: TRBV7-9; CDR3aa: CASSREANTEAFF; CDR3nt: TGTGCCAGCAGCCGGGAGGCGAACACTGAAGCTTTCTTT
j_gene: TRBJ1-1; d_gene: NA; abundance: once; v_gene: TRBV29-1; CDR3aa: CSVGRSRTEAFF; CDR3nt: TGCAGCGTTGGGCGGAGCCGGACTGAAGCTTTCTTT
j_gene: TRBJ1-1; d_gene: NA; abundance: NA; v_gene: TRBV27; CDR3aa: CASSLSRQVGTEAFF; CDR3nt: TGTGCCAGCAGTTTATCAAGACAGGTCGGTACTGAAGCTTTCTTT
j_gene: TRBJ2-7; d_gene: TRBD2; abundance: NA; v_gene: TRBV4-3; CDR3aa: CASSIGTIGYEQYF; CDR3nt: TGCGCCAGCAGCATCGGGACTATCGGCTACGAGCAGTACTTC
j_gene: TRBJ1-1; d_gene: TRBD1; abundance: NA; v_gene: TRBV5-4; CDR3aa: CASSLARGTGGLAEAFF; CDR3nt: TGTGCCAGCAGCTTGGCGCGTGGGACAGGGGGTTTAGCTGAAGCTTTCTTT
j_gene: TRBJ2-7; d_gene: TRBD2; abundance: NA; v_gene: TRBV29-1; CDR3aa: CSVEPIAGGHEQYF; CDR3nt: TGCAGCGTTGAACCTATAGCGGGGGGTCACGAGCAGTACTTC
j_gene: TRBJ2-7; d_gene: TRBD1; abundance: NA; v_gene: TRBV7-9; CDR3aa: CASSPGTGGYEQYF; CDR3nt: TGTGCCAGCAGCCCGGGGACAGGGGGTTACGAGCAGTACTTC
j_gene: TRBJ1-1; d_gene: TRBD1; abundance: once; v_gene: TRBV19; CDR3aa: CASSQGTGLRSSGTEAFF; CDR3nt: TGTGCCAGTAGTCAAGGGACAGGGCTAAGATCATCGGGCACTGAAGCTTTCTTT
j_gene: TRBJ1-5; d_gene: NA; abundance: NA; v_gene: TRBV18; CDR3aa: CASSPPDSYQQHF; CDR3nt: TGTGCCAGCTCACCACCGGACAGTTACCAGCAGCATTTT
j_gene: TRBJ2-2; d_gene: NA; abundance: NA; v_gene: TRBV5-6; CDR3aa: CASSLLQGLNTGELFF; CDR3nt: TGTGCCAGCAGCTTACTTCAGGGACTTAACACCGGGGAGCTGTTTTTT
j_gene: TRBJ2-1; d_gene: TRBD1; abundance: NA; v_gene: TRBV5-1; CDR3aa: CASSSRQGALTEQFF; CDR3nt: TGCGCCAGCAGCTCCCGACAGGGGGCCCTAACTGAGCAGTTCTTC
j_gene: TRBJ1-2; d_gene: NA; abundance: NA; v_gene: TRBV7-9; CDR3aa: CASSPLGPVYGYTF; CDR3nt: TGTGCCAGCAGCCCCCTGGGGCCGGTTTATGGCTACACCTTC
j_gene: TRBJ2-5; d_gene: NA; abundance: NA; v_gene: TRBV5-1; CDR3aa: CASSLGPGTLETQYF; CDR3nt: TGCGCCAGCAGCTTGGGCCCCGGGACTTTAGAGACCCAGTACTTC
j_gene: TRBJ1-4; d_gene: NA; abundance: NA; v_gene: TRBV9; CDR3aa: CASSVGQLNEKLFF; CDR3nt: TGTGCCAGCAGCGTGGGGCAGCTTAATGAAAAACTGTTTTTT
j_gene: TRBJ1-1; d_gene: TRBD1; abundance: few; v_gene: TRBV4-3; CDR3aa: CASRHARDRGLGTEAFF; CDR3nt: TGCGCCAGCAGACACGCCCGGGACAGGGGGCTTGGGACTGAAGCTTTCTTT
j_gene: TRBJ2-5; d_gene: TRBD2; abundance: NA; v_gene: TRBV9; CDR3aa: CASSAQAGGTPETQYF; CDR3nt: TGTGCCAGCAGCGCCCAAGCGGGGGGGACCCCAGAGACCCAGTACTTC
j_gene: TRBJ1-2; d_gene: NA; abundance: NA; v_gene: TRBV4-1; CDR3aa: CASSQAPGNYGYTF; CDR3nt: TGCGCCAGCAGCCAAGCTCCAGGGAACTATGGCTACACCTTC
j_gene: TRBJ1-1; d_gene: TRBD1; abundance: few; v_gene: TRBV6-6; CDR3aa: CASNRRGQGLSEAFF; CDR3nt: TGTGCCAGCAACCGAAGAGGACAGGGTTTATCTGAAGCTTTCTTT
j_gene: TRBJ1-2; d_gene: TRBD1; abundance: NA; v_gene: TRBV15; CDR3aa: CATSRALRQGADGYTF; CDR3nt: TGTGCCACCAGCAGAGCTTTGAGGCAGGGGGCCGATGGCTACACCTTC
j_gene: TRBJ1-2; d_gene: TRBD1; abundance: NA; v_gene: TRBV2; CDR3aa: CASSEDRGTNYGYTF; CDR3nt: TGTGCCAGCAGTGAAGACAGGGGTACCAACTATGGCTACACCTTC